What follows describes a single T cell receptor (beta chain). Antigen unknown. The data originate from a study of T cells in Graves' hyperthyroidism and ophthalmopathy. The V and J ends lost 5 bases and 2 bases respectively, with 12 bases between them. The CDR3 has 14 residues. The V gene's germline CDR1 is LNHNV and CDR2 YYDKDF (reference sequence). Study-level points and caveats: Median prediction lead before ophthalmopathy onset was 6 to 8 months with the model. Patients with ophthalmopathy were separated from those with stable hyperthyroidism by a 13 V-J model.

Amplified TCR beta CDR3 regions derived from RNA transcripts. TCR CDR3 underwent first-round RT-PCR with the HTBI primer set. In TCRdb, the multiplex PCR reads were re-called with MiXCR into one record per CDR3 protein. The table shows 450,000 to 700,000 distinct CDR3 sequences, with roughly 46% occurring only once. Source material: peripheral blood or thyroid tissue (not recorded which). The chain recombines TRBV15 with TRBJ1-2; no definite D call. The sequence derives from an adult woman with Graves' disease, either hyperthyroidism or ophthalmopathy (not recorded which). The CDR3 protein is CATSSGEGNYGYTF. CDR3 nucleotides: TGTGCCACCAGCTCGGGAGAAGGGAACTATGGCTACACCTTC.